The 9 T cell receptor beta chains presented below share a single source sample, sequenced in a study of OX40 agonist ivuxolimab in advanced cancers. Repertoires were generated with immunoSEQ multiplex PCR, while TCRdb's copy carries only in-frame clones and drops some. The table includes 50,000 to 65,000 clones, over 80% detected once. Sample: CD4+ or CD8+ T cells sorted from blood, taken in a trial of the OX40 agonist ivuxolimab. The source is an adult with an advanced solid tumor such as melanoma, head and neck, liver or kidney cancer.

The chain is built from TRBV19 and TRBJ1-2; perhaps TRBD1 as D (6 bases). CDR1 and CDR2 (germline): LNHDA, SQIVND (reference sequence). The V end lost 6 bases, the J end lost 8 bases, and 16 bases lay between the germline ends. The CDR3 is 13 residues long. CDR3 sequence: CASSDTGQRGYTF. For the CDR3, the DNA is TGTGCCAGTAGCGATACGGGACAACGGGGCTACACCTTC.

In this sample, this clone turned up once. The rearrangement links TRBV11-2 to TRBJ2-5; D is unclear. CDR1 is SGHAT, CDR2 FQNNGV, per germline. V lost 1 base and J 1 base, leaving 7 bases between the germline ends. This CDR3 has 14 amino acids. CDR3 in DNA: TGTGCCAGCAGCTTAGGGGCGGTCCAAGAGACCCAGTACTTC. Its protein product is CASSLGAVQETQYF.

V gene TRBV18 combines with J gene TRBJ1-1; D is unresolved. The germline V gene encodes CDR1 KGHSH and CDR2 LQKENI. Deletions cut 2 bases from V and 1 base from J, with 5 bases between. This CDR3 contains 13 residues. Here the CDR3 DNA reads TGTGCCAGCTCACCAACGCAGAACACTGAAGCTTTCTTT. Its translation is CASSPTQNTEAFF.

V gene TRBV10-1 combines with J gene TRBJ2-4; D remains ambiguous. Germline values: CDR1 WNHNN, CDR2 SYGVQD (reference sequence). Trimming pared 4 bases from V and 4 bases from J, leaving 14 bases between. The CDR3 length is 15 residues. This CDR3 is CASSAGNLPKNIQYF. The CDR3 DNA reads as TGCGCCAGCAGTGCTGGGAATCTCCCTAAAAACATTCAGTACTTC.

This clone was observed once. V gene TRBV4-1 combines with J gene TRBJ2-2; 10 bases align to TRBD2. Germline CDR1 and CDR2: MGHRA and YSYEKL. The length of the CDR3 is 18 residues. Trimming at V came to 6 bases and at J to 3 bases, leaving 13 bases not matched to a gene. CDR3 DNA: TGCGCCAGCAGTCCCAGTTATAGCGGGAGGTCGGACACCGGGGAGCTGTTTTTT. Translation gives CASSPSYSGRSDTGELFF.

The chain employs TRBV28 and TRBJ2-6; the D gene is possibly TRBD2 (5 bases). Trimming left V 2 bases short and J 0 bases short, with 14 bases between. Germline assignment: CDR1 MDHEN and CDR2 SYDVKM. The CDR3 has 18 amino acids. The CDR3, as DNA: TGTGCCAGCAGTTTACCGGGGTTTGATAGCTCTGGGGCCAACGTCCTGACTTTC. It encodes CASSLPGFDSSGANVLTF.

This clone was recorded once. The chain recombines TRBV7-9 with TRBJ1-5; tentative D call: TRBD1 (5 bases). CDR1 is SEHNR, CDR2 FQNEAQ, per germline (reference sequence). The CDR3 totals 15 residues. Trimming cost V 5 bases and J 5 bases, with 16 bases left between them. The CDR3 DNA is TGTGCCAGCAGCCCCGCGGGGGAAGGCCATCAGCCCCAGCATTTT. Encoded protein: CASSPAGEGHQPQHF.

CDR3 DNA: TGTGCCAGCAGCTTAAGATCGGGCAGGGAGGCTCAGCCCCAGCATTTT. Its translation: CASSLRSGREAQPQHF. The chain uses TRBV7-2 and TRBJ1-5, with D possibly matching TRBD1 (5 bases). V dropped 2 bases and J dropped 6 bases, with 17 bases sitting between them. Per germline, CDR1 SGHTA and CDR2 FQGNSA. The CDR3 contains 16 residues.

The chain links TRBV10-3 to TRBJ2-1; the match to TRBD2 covers 7 bases. Trimming took 10 bases from V and 3 from J; bases not matched to a gene: 15. The CDR3 is made up of 16 amino acids. The germline V gene encodes CDR1 ENHRY and CDR2 SYGVKD. CDR3 loop: CATNPSPSGGYNEQFF. The CDR3 DNA reads as TGTGCCACAAACCCCTCTCCTAGCGGAGGCTACAATGAGCAGTTCTTC.